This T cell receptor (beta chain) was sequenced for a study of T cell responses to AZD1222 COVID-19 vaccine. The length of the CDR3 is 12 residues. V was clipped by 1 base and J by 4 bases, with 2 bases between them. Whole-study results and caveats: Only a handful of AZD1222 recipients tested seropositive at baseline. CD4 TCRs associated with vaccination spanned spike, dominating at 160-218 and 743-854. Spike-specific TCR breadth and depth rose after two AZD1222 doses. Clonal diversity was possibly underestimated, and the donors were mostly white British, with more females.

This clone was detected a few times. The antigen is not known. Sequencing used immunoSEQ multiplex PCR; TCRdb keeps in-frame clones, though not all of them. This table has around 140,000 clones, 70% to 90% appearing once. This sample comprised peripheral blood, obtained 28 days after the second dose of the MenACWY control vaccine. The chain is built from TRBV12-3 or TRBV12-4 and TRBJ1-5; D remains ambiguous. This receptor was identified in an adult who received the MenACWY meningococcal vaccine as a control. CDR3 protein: CASSLGNQPQHF. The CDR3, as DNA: TGTGCCAGCAGTTTAGGGAATCAGCCCCAGCATTTT.